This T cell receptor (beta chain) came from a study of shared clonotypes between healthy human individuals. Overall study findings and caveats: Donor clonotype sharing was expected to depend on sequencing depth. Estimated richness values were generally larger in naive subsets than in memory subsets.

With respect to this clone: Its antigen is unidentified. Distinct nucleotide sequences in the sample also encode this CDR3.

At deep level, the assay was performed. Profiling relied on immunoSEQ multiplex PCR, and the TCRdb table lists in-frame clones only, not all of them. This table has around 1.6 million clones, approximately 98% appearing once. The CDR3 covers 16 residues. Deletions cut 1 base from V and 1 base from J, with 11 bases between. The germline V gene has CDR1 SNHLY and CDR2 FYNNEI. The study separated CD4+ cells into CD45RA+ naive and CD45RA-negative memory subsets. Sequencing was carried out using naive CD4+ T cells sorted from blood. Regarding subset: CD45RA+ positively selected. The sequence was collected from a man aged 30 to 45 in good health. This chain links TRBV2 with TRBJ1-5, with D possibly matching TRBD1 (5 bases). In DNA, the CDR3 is TGTGCCAGCAGTGAAGGGGGACGAAGGAGCAATCAGCCCCAGCATTTT. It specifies CASSEGGRRSNQPQHF.